This entry is about one T cell receptor beta chain. Its antigen is undetermined. The data belong to a study of cytomegalovirus exposure and HLA in healthy donors. PCR amplification relied on 60 Vbeta primers (plus 13 Jbeta primers). Some clones are missing from TCRdb's copy, which holds only in-frame ones; the method was immunoSEQ multiplex PCR. The sample contains 95,000 to 150,000 clones, roughly a sixth of which appear only once. Trimming removed 4 bases at V and 4 bases at J, with 8 bases between. Germline loops: CDR1 SGHDN, CDR2 FVKESK. There are 12 residues in the CDR3. Overall study findings and caveats: A highly shared variant cluster was judged a likely technical artifact. For presence/absence analyses, sequencing depth was assumed to be roughly uniform across donors. For TCR beta chains, V- and J-gene trimming was later linked to a missense DCLRE1C variant.

The sample consisted of PBMCs. This TCR came from a female donor in good health and CMV-seropositive. The chain is built from TRBV14 and TRBJ2-7; D remains unclear. The CDR3 reads CASSPGGYEQYF. In DNA, the CDR3 is TGTGCCAGCAGCCCCGGTGGTTACGAGCAGTACTTC.